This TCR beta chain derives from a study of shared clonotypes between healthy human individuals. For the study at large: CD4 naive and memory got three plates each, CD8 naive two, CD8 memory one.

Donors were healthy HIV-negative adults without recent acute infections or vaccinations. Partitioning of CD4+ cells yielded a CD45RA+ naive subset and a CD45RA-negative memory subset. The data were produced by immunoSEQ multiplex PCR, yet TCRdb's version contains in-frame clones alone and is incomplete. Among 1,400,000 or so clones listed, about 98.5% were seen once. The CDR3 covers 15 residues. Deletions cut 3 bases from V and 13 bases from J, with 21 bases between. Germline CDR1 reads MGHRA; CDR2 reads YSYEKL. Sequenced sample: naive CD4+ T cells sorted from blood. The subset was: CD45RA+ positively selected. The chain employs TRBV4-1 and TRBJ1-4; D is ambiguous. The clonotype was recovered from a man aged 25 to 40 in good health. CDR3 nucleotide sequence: TGCGCCAGCAGCCACCAAACGGGAACATTTGAATCACTGTTTTTT. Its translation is CASSHQTGTFESLFF.